This T cell receptor beta chain was found in a study of blood T cell repertoires in COVID-19. Study details: Collection of acute and convalescent COVID-19 samples took place in the United States, Italy and Spain. In each case, the material was cDNA or gDNA derived from T cells, B-cell-depleted T cells, or PBMCs.

Trimming stripped 3 bases from V and 6 bases from J, with 11 bases between. CDR3 length: 13 residues. CDR1 SEHNR and CDR2 FQNEAQ come from the germline V gene (reference sequence). Per the study methods: Quantification of nucleated cells was approximated via reference gene primer amplification. The repertoire was sequenced with immunoSEQ multiplex PCR; TCRdb's copy has only in-frame clones and lacks some. V, J and clone size are those of that table, while D and trimming were read from the DNA. This table holds 50,000 to 75,000 clones, 91% found once. The chain links TRBV7-9 to TRBJ1-2; maybe TRBD1 (6 bases). The specimen sequenced was peripheral blood. This sequence was found in a human donor in a cohort sampled during active COVID-19. The CDR3 loop is CASSFGQYHGYTF. CDR3 nucleotides: TGTGCCAGCAGCTTCGGACAGTACCATGGCTACACCTTC. Complete variable domain (other parts from reference TRBV7-9 and TRBJ1-2): DTGVSQNPRHKITKRGQNVTFRCDPISEHNRLYWYRQTLGQGPEFLTYFQNEAQLEKSRLLSDRFSAERPKGSFSTLEIQRTEQGDSAMYLCASSFGQYHGYTFGSGTRLTVV.